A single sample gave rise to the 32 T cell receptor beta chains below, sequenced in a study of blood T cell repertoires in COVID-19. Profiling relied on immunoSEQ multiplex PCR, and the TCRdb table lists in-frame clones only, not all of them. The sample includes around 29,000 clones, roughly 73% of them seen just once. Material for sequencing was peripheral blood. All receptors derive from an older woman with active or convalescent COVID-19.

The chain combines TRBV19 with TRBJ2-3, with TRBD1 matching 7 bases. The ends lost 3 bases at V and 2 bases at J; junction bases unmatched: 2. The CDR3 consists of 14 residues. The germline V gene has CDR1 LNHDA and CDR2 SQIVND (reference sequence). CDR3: CASSMGQFTDTQYF. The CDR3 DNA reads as TGTGCCAGTAGTATGGGACAGTTCACAGATACGCAGTATTTT.

Here the CDR3 reads CASSERGEIDTEDYGYTF. CDR3 coding DNA: TGTGCCAGCAGTGAAAGGGGTGAAATAGACACCGAAGACTATGGCTACACCTTC. This sequence joins TRBV14 and TRBJ1-2; possible D gene TRBD1, 5 bases. The CDR3 totals 18 residues. Germline V gene lookup returns CDR1 SGHDN and CDR2 FVKESK. V was cut by 6 bases and J by 3 bases, with 26 bases left in between.

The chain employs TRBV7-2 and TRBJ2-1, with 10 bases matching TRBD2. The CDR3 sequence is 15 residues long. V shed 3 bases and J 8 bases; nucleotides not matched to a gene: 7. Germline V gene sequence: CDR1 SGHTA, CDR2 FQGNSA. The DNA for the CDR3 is TGTGCCAGCAGCTTCATGCTAGCGGGAGCTGATGAGCAGTTCTTC. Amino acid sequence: CASSFMLAGADEQFF.

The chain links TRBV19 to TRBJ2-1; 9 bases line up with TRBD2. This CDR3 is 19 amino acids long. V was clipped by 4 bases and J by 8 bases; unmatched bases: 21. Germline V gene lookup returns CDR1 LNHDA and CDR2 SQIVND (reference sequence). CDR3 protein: CASSTVGWTSVTSGDEQFF. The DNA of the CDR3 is TGTGCCAGTAGTACGGTGGGTTGGACTAGCGTCACCTCAGGGGATGAGCAGTTCTTC. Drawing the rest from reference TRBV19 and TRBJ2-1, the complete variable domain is DGGITQSPKYLFRKEGQNVTLSCEQNLNHDAMYWYRQDPGQGLRLIYYSQIVNDFQKGDIAEGYSVSREKKESFPLTVTSAQKNPTAFYLCASSTVGWTSVTSGDEQFFGPGTRLTVL.

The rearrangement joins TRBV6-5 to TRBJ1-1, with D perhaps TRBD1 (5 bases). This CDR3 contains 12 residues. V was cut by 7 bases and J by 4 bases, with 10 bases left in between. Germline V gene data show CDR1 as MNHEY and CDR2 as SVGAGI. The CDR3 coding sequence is TGTGCCAGCAACGCGGGGGGCACTGAAGCTTTCTTT. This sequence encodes CASNAGGTEAFF.

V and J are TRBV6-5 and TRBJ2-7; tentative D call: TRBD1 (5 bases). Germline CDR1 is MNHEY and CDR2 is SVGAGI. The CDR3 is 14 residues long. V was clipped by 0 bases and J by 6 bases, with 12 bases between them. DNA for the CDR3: TGTGCCAGCAGTTACTCGAGCAGGGTTGTCGAGCAGTACTTC. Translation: CASSYSSRVVEQYF.

This CDR3 is CASSLDRASGNTIYF. CDR3 in DNA: TGTGCCAGCAGCTTAGACAGGGCGAGTGGAAACACCATATATTTT. The gene calls are TRBV7-8 and TRBJ1-3, with D possibly being TRBD1 (6 bases). This CDR3 is built from 15 residues. V was shortened by 1 base and J by 3 bases, with 10 bases between the two germline ends. Germline CDR1 is SGHVS and CDR2 is FQNEAQ.

CDR3 nucleotides: TGTGCCAGCTCACGGGACACCTATAATTCACCCCTCCACTTT. Residues: CASSRDTYNSPLHF. The chain recombines TRBV18 with TRBJ1-6, with TRBD1 as a possible D gene (6 bases). The ends were cut back, 4 bases at V and 2 bases at J, with 6 bases in the middle. CDR1 and CDR2 (germline): KGHSH, LQKENI. The CDR3 contains 14 residues.

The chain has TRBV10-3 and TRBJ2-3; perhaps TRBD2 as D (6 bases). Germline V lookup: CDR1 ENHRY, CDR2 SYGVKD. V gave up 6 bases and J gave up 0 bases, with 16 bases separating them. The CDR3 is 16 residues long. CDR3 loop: CAIRPGTFPSTDTQYF. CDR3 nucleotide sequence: TGTGCCATCAGACCGGGGACTTTTCCTAGCACAGATACGCAGTATTTT.

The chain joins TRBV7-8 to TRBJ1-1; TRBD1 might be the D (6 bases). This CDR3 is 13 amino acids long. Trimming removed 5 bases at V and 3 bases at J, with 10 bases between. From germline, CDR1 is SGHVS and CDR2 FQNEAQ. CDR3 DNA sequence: TGTGCCAGCAGCCCGGACAGTCACACTGAAGCTTTCTTT. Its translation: CASSPDSHTEAFF.

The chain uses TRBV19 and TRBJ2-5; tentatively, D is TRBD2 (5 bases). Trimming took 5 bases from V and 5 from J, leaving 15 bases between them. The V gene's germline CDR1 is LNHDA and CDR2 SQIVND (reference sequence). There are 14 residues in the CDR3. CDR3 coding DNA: TGTGCCAGTAGTGTAGTGGCGGAGCGGGAGACCCAGTACTTC. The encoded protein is CASSVVAERETQYF.

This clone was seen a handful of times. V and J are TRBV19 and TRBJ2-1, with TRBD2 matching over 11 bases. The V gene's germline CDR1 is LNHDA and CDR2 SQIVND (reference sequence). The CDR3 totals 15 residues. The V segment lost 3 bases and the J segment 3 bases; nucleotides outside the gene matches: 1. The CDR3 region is CASSISGGGYNEQFF. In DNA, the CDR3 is TGTGCCAGTAGTATTAGCGGGGGGGGCTACAATGAGCAGTTCTTC. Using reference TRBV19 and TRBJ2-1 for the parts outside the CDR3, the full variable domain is DGGITQSPKYLFRKEGQNVTLSCEQNLNHDAMYWYRQDPGQGLRLIYYSQIVNDFQKGDIAEGYSVSREKKESFPLTVTSAQKNPTAFYLCASSISGGGYNEQFFGPGTRLTVL.

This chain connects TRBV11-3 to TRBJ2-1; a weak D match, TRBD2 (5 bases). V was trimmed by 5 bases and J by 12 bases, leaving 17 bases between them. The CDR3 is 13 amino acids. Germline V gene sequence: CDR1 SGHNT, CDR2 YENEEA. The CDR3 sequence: CASSKAPGLPQFF. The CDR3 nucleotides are TGTGCCAGCAGCAAAGCCCCAGGACTTCCGCAGTTCTTC.

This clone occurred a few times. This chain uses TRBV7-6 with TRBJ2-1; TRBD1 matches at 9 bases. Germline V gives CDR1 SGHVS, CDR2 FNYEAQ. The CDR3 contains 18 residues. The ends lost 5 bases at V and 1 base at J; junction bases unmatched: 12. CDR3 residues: CASSPGQGELTSYNEQFF. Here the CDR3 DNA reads TGTGCCAGCAGCCCGGGACAGGGCGAACTTACTTCCTACAATGAGCAGTTCTTC.

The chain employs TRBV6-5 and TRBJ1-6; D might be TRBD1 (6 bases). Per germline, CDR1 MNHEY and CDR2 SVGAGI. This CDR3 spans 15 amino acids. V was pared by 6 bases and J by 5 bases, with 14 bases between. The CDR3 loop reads CASRIGTKNNSPLHF. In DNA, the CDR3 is TGTGCCAGCAGGATTGGGACAAAGAATAATTCACCCCTCCACTTT.

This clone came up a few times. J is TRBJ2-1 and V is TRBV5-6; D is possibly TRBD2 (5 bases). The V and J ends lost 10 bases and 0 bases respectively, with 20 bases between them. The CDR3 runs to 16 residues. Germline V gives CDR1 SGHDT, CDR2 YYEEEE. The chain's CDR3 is CASEGLVQSSYNEQFF. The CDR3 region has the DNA TGTGCCTCTGAAGGACTTGTACAAAGCTCCTACAATGAGCAGTTCTTC.

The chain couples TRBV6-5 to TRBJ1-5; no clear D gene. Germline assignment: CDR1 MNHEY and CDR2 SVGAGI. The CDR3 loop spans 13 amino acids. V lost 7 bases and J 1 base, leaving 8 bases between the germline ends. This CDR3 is CASTYRSNQPQHF. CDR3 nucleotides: TGTGCCAGCACCTACCGGAGCAATCAGCCCCAGCATTTT.

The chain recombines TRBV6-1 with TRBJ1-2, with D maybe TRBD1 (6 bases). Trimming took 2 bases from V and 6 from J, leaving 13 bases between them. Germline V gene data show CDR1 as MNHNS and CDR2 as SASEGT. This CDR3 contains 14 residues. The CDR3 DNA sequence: TGTGCCAGCAGTGAAAGAGGACAGTACCATGGCTACACCTTC. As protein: CASSERGQYHGYTF.

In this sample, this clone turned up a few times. The chain's CDR3 is CASSLGGRSSYEQYF. CDR3 sequence (DNA): TGTGCCAGCAGCTTAGGTGGTAGAAGTTCCTACGAGCAGTACTTC. The genes are TRBV11-3 and TRBJ2-7; unclear D gene. CDR1 and CDR2 from the germline V gene are SGHNT and YENEEA. V shed 1 base and J shed 1 base, with 11 bases lying between them. This CDR3 contains 15 residues.

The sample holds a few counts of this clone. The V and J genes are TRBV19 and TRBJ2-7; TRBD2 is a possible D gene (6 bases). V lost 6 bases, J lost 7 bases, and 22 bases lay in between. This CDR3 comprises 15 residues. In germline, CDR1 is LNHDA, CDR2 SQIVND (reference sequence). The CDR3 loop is CASRATRFGSSEQYF. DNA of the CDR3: TGTGCCAGTAGAGCGACTAGGTTCGGCTCGAGTGAGCAGTACTTC.

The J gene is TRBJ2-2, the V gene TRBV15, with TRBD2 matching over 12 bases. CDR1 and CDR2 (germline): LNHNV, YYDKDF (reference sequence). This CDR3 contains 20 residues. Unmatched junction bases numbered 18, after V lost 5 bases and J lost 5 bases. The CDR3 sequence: CATSGRLAGAARQRTGELFF. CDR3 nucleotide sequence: TGTGCCACCAGCGGAAGACTAGCGGGGGCGGCTAGACAAAGGACCGGGGAGCTGTTTTTT.

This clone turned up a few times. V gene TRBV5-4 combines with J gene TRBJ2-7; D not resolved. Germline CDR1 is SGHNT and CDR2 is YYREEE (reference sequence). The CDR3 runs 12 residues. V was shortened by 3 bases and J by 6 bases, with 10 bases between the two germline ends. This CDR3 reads CASSSFPSEQYF. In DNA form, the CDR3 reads TGTGCCAGCAGCTCTTTTCCCAGCGAGCAGTACTTC.

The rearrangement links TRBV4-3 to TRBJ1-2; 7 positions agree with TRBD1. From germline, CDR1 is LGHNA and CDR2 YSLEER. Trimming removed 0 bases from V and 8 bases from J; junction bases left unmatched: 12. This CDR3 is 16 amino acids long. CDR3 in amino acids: CASSQEEAGGRGGYTF. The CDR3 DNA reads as TGCGCCAGCAGCCAAGAAGAGGCAGGGGGAAGAGGAGGCTACACCTTC.

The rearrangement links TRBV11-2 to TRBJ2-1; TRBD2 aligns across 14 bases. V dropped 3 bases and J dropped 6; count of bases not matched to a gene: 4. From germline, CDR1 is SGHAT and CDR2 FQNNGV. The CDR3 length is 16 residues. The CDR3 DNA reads TGTGCCAGCAGCTTGGGGGGACTAGCGGGAGTCAATGAGCAGTTCTTC. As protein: CASSLGGLAGVNEQFF.

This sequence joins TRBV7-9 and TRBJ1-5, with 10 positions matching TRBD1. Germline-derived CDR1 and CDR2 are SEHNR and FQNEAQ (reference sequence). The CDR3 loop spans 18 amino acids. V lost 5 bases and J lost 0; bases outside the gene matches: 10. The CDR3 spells CASSTPDRGDHSNQPQHF. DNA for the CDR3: TGTGCCAGCAGCACCCCGGACAGGGGGGACCATAGCAATCAGCCCCAGCATTTT.

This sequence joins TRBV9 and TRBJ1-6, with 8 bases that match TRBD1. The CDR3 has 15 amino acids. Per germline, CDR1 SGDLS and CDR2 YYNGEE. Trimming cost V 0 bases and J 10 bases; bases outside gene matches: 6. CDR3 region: CASSVDGQGGSPLHF. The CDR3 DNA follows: TGTGCCAGCAGCGTAGATGGACAGGGCGGCTCACCCCTCCACTTT. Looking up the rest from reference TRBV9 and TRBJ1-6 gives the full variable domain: DSGVTQTPKHLITATGQRVTLRCSPRSGDLSVYWYQQSLDQGLQFLIQYYNGEERAKGNILERFSAQQFPDLHSELNLSSLELGDSALYFCASSVDGQGGSPLHFGNGTRLTVT.

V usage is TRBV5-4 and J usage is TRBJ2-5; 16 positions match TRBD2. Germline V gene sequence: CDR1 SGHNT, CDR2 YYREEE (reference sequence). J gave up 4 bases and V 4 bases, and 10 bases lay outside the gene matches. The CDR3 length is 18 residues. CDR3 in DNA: TGTGCCAGCAGCCAGGGACTAGCGGGAGGGCCCGGGGGAGAGACCCAGTACTTC. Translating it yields CASSQGLAGGPGGETQYF.

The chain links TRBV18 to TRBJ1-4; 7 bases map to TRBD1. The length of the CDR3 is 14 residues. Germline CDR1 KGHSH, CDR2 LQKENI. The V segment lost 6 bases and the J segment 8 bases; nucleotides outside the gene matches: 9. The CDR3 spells CASSLDRAGEKLFF. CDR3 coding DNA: TGTGCCAGCTCGCTTGACAGGGCAGGCGAAAAACTGTTTTTT.

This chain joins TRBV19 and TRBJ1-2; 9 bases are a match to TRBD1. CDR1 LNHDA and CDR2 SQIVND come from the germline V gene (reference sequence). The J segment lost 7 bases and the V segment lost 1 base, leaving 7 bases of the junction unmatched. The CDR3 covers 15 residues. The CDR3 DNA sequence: TGTGCCAGTAGTATAGGACAGGGGGAAGGTCGTGGCTACACCTTC. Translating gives CASSIGQGEGRGYTF.

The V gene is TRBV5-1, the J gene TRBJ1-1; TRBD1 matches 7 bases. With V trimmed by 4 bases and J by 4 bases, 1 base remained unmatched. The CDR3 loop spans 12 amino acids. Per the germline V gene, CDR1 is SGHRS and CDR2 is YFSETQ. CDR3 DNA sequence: TGCGCCAGCAGCGGGACAGCCACTGAAGCTTTCTTT. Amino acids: CASSGTATEAFF.

Here the CDR3 reads CASSPRLAGQETQYF. CDR3 DNA: TGTGCCAGCTCACCCCGACTAGCGGGACAAGAGACCCAGTACTTC. The rearrangement joins TRBV18 to TRBJ2-5; TRBD2 aligns across 11 bases. The CDR3 covers 15 residues. Germline CDR1 and CDR2: KGHSH and LQKENI. The V segment lost 3 bases and the J segment 2 bases; nucleotides outside the gene matches: 2.

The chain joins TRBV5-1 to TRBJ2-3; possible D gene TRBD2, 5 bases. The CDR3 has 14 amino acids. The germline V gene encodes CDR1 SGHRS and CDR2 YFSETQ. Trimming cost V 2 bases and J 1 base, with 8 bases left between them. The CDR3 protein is CASSFEGGTDTQYF. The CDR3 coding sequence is TGCGCCAGCAGCTTCGAGGGAGGCACAGATACGCAGTATTTT. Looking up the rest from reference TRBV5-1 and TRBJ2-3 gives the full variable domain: KAGVTQTPRYLIKTRGQQVTLSCSPISGHRSVSWYQQTPGQGLQFLFEYFSETQRNKGNFPGRFSGRQFSNSRSEMNVSTLELGDSALYLCASSFEGGTDTQYFGPGTRLTVL.